A selection of T cell receptor beta chains follows, all from one sample in a study of long-term antiretroviral therapy in people with HIV. TCRdb's copy holds only in-frame clones and misses some; the assay was immunoSEQ multiplex PCR. This repertoire shows some 13,000 clones, nearly 85% found once; its top ten account for 17%. Sequenced here: unsorted PBMCs, sampled 3.4 years after starting antiretroviral therapy. The receptors originated from a middle-aged man with HIV. Both conserved end residues are trimmed from each CDR3.

v_gene,j_gene,CDR3aa
TRBV6-1,TRBJ1-5,ASSVGQGVQPQH
TRBV25-1,TRBJ2-7,ASSVIGIYEQY
TRBV7-8,TRBJ1-2,ASSSDSLYGYT
TRBV19,TRBJ1-5,ASSWDRGGVQPQH
TRBV7-8,TRBJ2-5,ASSAYAQGGQETQY
TRBV28,TRBJ2-5,ASSSRQGQDETQY
TRBV11-1,TRBJ2-7,ASSLRQGYYEQY
TRBV5-1,TRBJ2-7,ASSLRGDYEQY
TRBV11-3,TRBJ2-1,ASNAGGGNNEQF
TRBV6-5,TRBJ1-5,ASSSGTGSQPQH
TRBV7-8,TRBJ2-3,ASSVLARGTDTQY
TRBV18,TRBJ2-3,ASSPSGVSTDTQY
TRBV7-9,TRBJ2-7,ASSVTSSDEQY
TRBV7-9,TRBJ1-1,ASSLDRARVEAF
TRBV5-1,TRBJ2-6,ASSLTDLGANVLT